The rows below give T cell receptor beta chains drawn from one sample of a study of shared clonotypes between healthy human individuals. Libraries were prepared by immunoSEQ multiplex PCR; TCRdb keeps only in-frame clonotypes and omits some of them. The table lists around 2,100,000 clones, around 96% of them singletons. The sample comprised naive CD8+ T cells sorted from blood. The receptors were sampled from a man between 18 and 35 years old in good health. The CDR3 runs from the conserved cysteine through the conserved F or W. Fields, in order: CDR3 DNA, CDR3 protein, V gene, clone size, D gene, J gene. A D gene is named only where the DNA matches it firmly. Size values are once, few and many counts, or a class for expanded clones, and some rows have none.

TGCGCCAGCAGCTTGGCCGGGGACGAGCAGTACTTC CASSLAGDEQYF TRBV5-1 once - TRBJ2-7
TGTGCCAGCAGTTACGCCCTCAACACTGAAGCTTTCTTT CASSYALNTEAFF TRBV6-5 - - TRBJ1-1
TGTGCCAGCAGTTTTCTAGCGGGGGTGGAGACCCAGTACTTC CASSFLAGVETQYF TRBV6-1 - TRBD2 TRBJ2-5
TGTGCCAGCAGTTTAGTAAGACAGGGTCAAGAGACCCAGTACTTC CASSLVRQGQETQYF TRBV28 - TRBD1 TRBJ2-5
TGCGCCAGCAGCCAAGAGCCCCAATACGAGCAGTACTTC CASSQEPQYEQYF TRBV4-3 - - TRBJ2-7
TGTGCCAGCACCGGGGAAGGTCCACATCAGCCCCAGCATTTT CASTGEGPHQPQHF TRBV6-6 - - TRBJ1-5
TGTGCCAGCAGGGAGACAGGGGCGGTCGGCGAGCAGTACTTC CASRETGAVGEQYF TRBV6-1 - TRBD1 TRBJ2-7
TGTGCCAGTAGTGCCGGGACAGGGCTTTACGAGCAGTACTTC CASSAGTGLYEQYF TRBV19 - TRBD1 TRBJ2-7
TGTGCCAGCAGTTACTCCCCGGGAGGACACAATGAGCAGTTCTTC CASSYSPGGHNEQFF TRBV6-5 - TRBD2 TRBJ2-1
TGTGCCAGCAGCTTGTCGTGGGGGCCTTCCACTGAAGCTTTCTTT CASSLSWGPSTEAFF TRBV5-4 - - TRBJ1-1
TGTGCCAGCAGTTCCCGGGATACTAACACCGGGGAGCTGTTTTTT CASSSRDTNTGELFF TRBV6-5 - - TRBJ2-2
TGTGCCAGCAGCCAGGGGTGGGGAGGAGAGACCCAGTACTTC CASSQGWGGETQYF TRBV4-2 - - TRBJ2-5
TGCGCCAGCAGTCACGTAGGGGGCTGCGAGCAGTACTTC CASSHVGGCEQYF TRBV23-1 - TRBD1 TRBJ2-7
TGCAGCGTTGAGGGAACTAGCGGGAGCTCCTACGAGCAGTACTTC CSVEGTSGSSYEQYF TRBV29-1 - TRBD2 TRBJ2-7
TGCAGCGTTTCCGTGGGAGGCGAGCAGTACTTC CSVSVGGEQYF TRBV29-1 - - TRBJ2-7
TGTGCCAGCAGCGTAGATGATGGTGAGACCCAGTACTTC CASSVDDGETQYF TRBV9 - - TRBJ2-5
TGTGCCAGCAGCCTAGACAGCTTGCCTGGAAACACCATATATTTT CASSLDSLPGNTIYF TRBV28 - - TRBJ1-3
TGTGCCAGCAGTAGAGAACCCGTTACAGCCAAAAACATTCAGTACTTC CASSREPVTAKNIQYF TRBV28 - - TRBJ2-4
TGTGCCAGCAGCGTTCGGACGGACAGTGTCTATGGCTACACCTTC CASSVRTDSVYGYTF TRBV9 - - TRBJ1-2
TGCGCCAGCAGCCAAGGGTACGGGACCCCAGACGAGCAGTACTTC CASSQGYGTPDEQYF TRBV4-3 - - TRBJ2-7
TGTGCCAGCAGCAGGCCCTACGTCCCGTCGGAGGGGCCTAACTATGGCTACACCTTC CASSRPYVPSEGPNYGYTF TRBV5-6 - - TRBJ1-2
TGTGCCAGCAGCTTGGGACGGGGGTCCTACGAGCAGTACTTC CASSLGRGSYEQYF TRBV5-5 once - TRBJ2-7
TGTGCCAGTAGTATGCTTCCTTCCAGCGCCTACGAGCAGTACTTC CASSMLPSSAYEQYF TRBV19 - - TRBJ2-7
TGTGCCATCAGTGACCCGGCGGGGAGGAACACTGAAGCTTTCTTT CAISDPAGRNTEAFF TRBV10-3 - - TRBJ1-1
TGTGCCAGCAGTTCACTCAGCGGGGGGGCAGACAATGAGCAGTTCTTC CASSSLSGGADNEQFF TRBV28 - TRBD2 TRBJ2-1
TGTGCCAGCAGCTTAGGACCGGGACAGGGGGCCACTGAAGCTTTCTTT CASSLGPGQGATEAFF TRBV13 - TRBD1 TRBJ1-1
TGTGCCAGCCGGACAGTTAATGGGGCCCAGCATTTT CASRTVNGAQHF TRBV21-1 - - TRBJ1-5
TGTGCCAGCAGCCAAAGGGGGGTGAGTGACTCACCCCTCCACTTT CASSQRGVSDSPLHF TRBV7-9 - - TRBJ1-6